This T cell receptor (beta chain) was identified during a study of T cell responses to AZD1222 COVID-19 vaccine (dated by TCRdb to the early 2020s). About the full investigation: A total of about 250 trial participants underwent TCR sequencing, of whom around 210 had received two doses of AZD1222 and 26 had received two doses of the MenACWY control vaccine. Trial participants were enrolled into age subgroups of 18-55, 56-69 and 70-plus years, which contained 148, 28 and 57 TCR-sequenced participants, respectively. Overall study results and their limits: The 56-69-year group was small, and its depth increase did not reach significance, likely because of low power. The vaccine-associated CD4 TCRs covered the entire spike protein, and the dominant responses fell in regions 160-218 and 743-854. Only a handful of AZD1222 recipients were SARS-CoV-2 seropositive at baseline, limiting conclusions about previously exposed vaccinees. Participants were mostly white British, with more females than males. The authors suggested clonal diversity may have been underestimated. After two AZD1222 doses, both the breadth and the depth of spike-specific TCRs were significantly higher than at day 0 and than in MenACWY recipients. Because no day 14 peak-response samples were available, the repertoires could be characterized only after the peak T cell response. Nearly half of unique spike-specific TCRs reportedly recognized epitopes outside regions mutated in the B.1.351 and B.1.1.7 variants.

Spanning cysteine to phenylalanine, the CDR3 consists of 15 amino acids. Only the CDR3 portion is preserved as DNA: 45 bases, with reading frame beginning at the first base. V loses 7 bases, J loses 2 bases, and the germline ends lie 16 bases apart. Reading the germline V gene (reference sequence) gives CDR1 MNHEY and CDR2 SMNVEV. Interpreted using the paper, the time point label stands for: about 28 days (+/-7) after the second vaccine dose. In light of the paper, this sample's treatment or condition label describes: meningococcal conjugate vaccine given as trial control. Vaccinee samples came from UK trials COV001 and COV002, including a single-blind randomized controlled phase 2/3 trial of AZD1222 (ChAdOx1 nCoV-19) in healthy adults. Trial participant PBMC samples were collected at day 0 and day 28 after the second dose for TCRbeta chain sequencing. The sample holds a few counts of this clone. The antigen it recognizes is unknown. Base qualities are not at hand, and no much larger clone is one base apart.

The CDR3 regions of human TCRbeta chains were subjected to immunosequencing. The authors' analysis ran thus. TCRs in the repertoires were compared against a reference library of SARS-CoV-2-specific TCRs that had been generated with the MIRA antigen-specificity platform. Breadth was defined as the fraction of unique TCRs that were SARS-CoV-2-associated, and depth was defined as the fraction of total T cells that were SARS-CoV-2-associated. Each spike-specific TCR was assigned to its reactive spike region and to a CD4 or CD8 class using the MIRA data. Log10-transformed breadth and depth values were compared by one-way ANOVA with Sidak's multiple comparisons tests. Held by TCRdb, this immuneACCESS table contains in-frame sequences only and omits some clones. Under half of the omission traces to an unresolved V gene where checked; the cause of the rest is unknown. The V and J calls and clone size were taken over from that table, and D and trimming were inferred from the DNA. The sample table lists fewer than 75,000 clones, approximately 90% of them with a count of one. Of the sample, over 5.5% is held by the ten largest clones.

The sequenced sample was peripheral blood, obtained 28 days after the second dose of the MenACWY control vaccine. This clonotype was sampled from an adult who received the MenACWY meningococcal vaccine as a control. The chain was built from TRBV27 and TRBJ2-3; TRBD1 might be the D gene, on 5 matching bases. In nucleotides, the sequence is TGTGCCAGCACCTTAGACAGAACTTCCACAGATACGCAGTATTTT. It translates to CASTLDRTSTDTQYF.